The TCR beta chain described here comes from a study of T cell clonality in common variable immunodeficiency. Study observations and caveats: In common variable immunodeficiency, TCR beta chains reportedly carried fewer deletions and N-nucleotide insertions.

In its sample, this clone was seen a few times. Its cognate antigen is unknown. Read data end 3 residues before the CDR3 end; the end is taken from the germline J gene. Other DNA sequences within the sample encode an identical CDR3. Diagnosis required reduced IgG, IgA and/or IgM with specific antibody deficiency. This CDR3 comprises 14 residues. In germline, CDR1 is SGHTA, CDR2 FQGNSA. V lost 1 base and J lost 2, with 9 bases in between. Sequencing used immunoSEQ multiplex PCR; TCRdb keeps in-frame clones, though not all of them. The data show 16,000 or so clones, with none appearing a single time. The material sequenced was peripheral blood mononuclear cells. V gene TRBV7-2 combines with J gene TRBJ2-7; D assignment may be TRBD1 or TRBD2 (5 bases each). The sequence came from a human donor with common variable immunodeficiency. The CDR3 DNA, read in part, is TGTGCCAGCAGCTTAGAGAGGGGAGCCTACGAG. It is translated as CASSLERGAYE. The CDR3 reads in full as CASSLERGAYEQYF.